Shown below are 21 T cell receptor beta chains from a single sample sequenced in a study of blood T cell repertoires in COVID-19. Some clones are missing from TCRdb's copy, which holds only in-frame ones; the method was immunoSEQ multiplex PCR. The sample has around 450,000 clones, 90% seen once. Material: PBMCs or T cells enriched from blood (not recorded which). Receptors were obtained from a man aged 18 to 29 who had recovered from COVID-19.

J is TRBJ1-5 and V is TRBV4-1; TRBD1 agrees at 9 bases. Per germline, CDR1 MGHRA and CDR2 YSYEKL. V gave up 0 bases and J gave up 6 bases; unmatched junction bases: 6. The CDR3 is 16 amino acids. For the CDR3, the DNA is TGCGCCAGCAGCCAAGAAGCCACAGGGGGCGGTCAGCCCCAGCATTTT. Its translation: CASSQEATGGGQPQHF.

This rearrangement joins TRBV6-5 to TRBJ1-6; 9 nucleotides agree with TRBD1. Trimming removed 11 bases from V and 7 bases from J; junction bases left unmatched: 3. The CDR3 is made up of 12 amino acids. Germline assignment: CDR1 MNHEY and CDR2 SVGAGI. The CDR3 nucleotides read TGTGCCGCCGGGACAGGGAATTCACCCCTCCACTTT. The encoded protein is CAAGTGNSPLHF.

Details on this clone: The same CDR3 also results from other DNA sequences found in this sample. J is TRBJ1-1 and V is TRBV19; 7 nucleotides agree with TRBD1. The CDR3 runs 14 residues. Germline assignment: CDR1 LNHDA and CDR2 SQIVND (reference sequence). V was pared by 5 bases and J by 1 base, with 4 bases of the junction left unmatched. CDR3 residues: CASSLGQANTEAFF. The CDR3 DNA is TGTGCCAGTAGTCTCGGACAGGCGAACACTGAAGCTTTCTTT.

The CDR3 nucleotides read TGTGCCAGCAGTTTGAAGGGAGGTGCTTATAGCAATCAGCCCCAGCATTTT. Translated: CASSLKGGAYSNQPQHF. This chain uses TRBV27 with TRBJ1-5, with D hard to call. Germline values: CDR1 MNHEY, CDR2 SMNVEV (reference sequence). This CDR3 has 17 residues. Trimming pared 3 bases from V and 0 bases from J, leaving 15 bases between.

This CDR3 reads CASSRQGVAQYF. The CDR3 region has the DNA TGTGCCAGTAGCCGTCAGGGTGTAGCGCAGTATTTT. The chain is built from TRBV19 and TRBJ2-3; TRBD1 is a possible D gene (5 bases). V gave up 6 bases and J gave up 10 bases, with 14 bases separating them. Germline V gene data show CDR1 as LNHDA and CDR2 as SQIVND (reference sequence). There are 12 residues in the CDR3.

A word on this clone: Other DNA sequences in the sample encode the same CDR3. In DNA, the CDR3 is TGCGCCAGCAGCTTGGCTCCTAGCTACAATGAGCAGTTCTTC. Translation: CASSLAPSYNEQFF. This chain uses TRBV5-1 with TRBJ2-1; no definite D call. The germline V and J ends were trimmed by 0 bases and 3 bases, with 7 bases remaining between them. The CDR3 is made up of 14 amino acids. Germline V gene sequence: CDR1 SGHRS, CDR2 YFSETQ.

This chain connects TRBV6-5 to TRBJ2-1; the match to TRBD1 covers 7 bases. CDR3 length: 13 amino acids. The junction had 5 bases not matched to a gene; V was cut back by 6 bases and J by 6 bases. Germline V CDR1 and CDR2: MNHEY, SVGAGI. The CDR3 is CASRPTGANEQFF. CDR3 DNA: TGTGCCAGCAGACCCACAGGGGCCAATGAGCAGTTCTTC.

The V and J genes are TRBV3-1 (or the pseudogene TRBV3-2) and TRBJ2-3; 11 bases are shared with TRBD2. Germline trimming cut 1 base from V and 0 bases from J; bases unmatched to any gene: 3. Germline CDR1 LGHDT, CDR2 YNNKEL (reference sequence). CDR3 length equals 17 residues. The CDR3 reads CASSQGSSGRSTDTQYF. Here the CDR3 DNA reads TGTGCCAGCAGCCAAGGCTCTAGCGGGAGGAGCACAGATACGCAGTATTTT.

J is TRBJ1-1 and V is TRBV2; 9 bases align to TRBD1. The V gene's germline CDR1 is SNHLY and CDR2 FYNNEI. After removal of 8 bases from V and 7 bases from J, the junction contained 8 bases not matched to a gene. This CDR3 is built from 13 residues. The CDR3 coding sequence is TGTGCCAGCGACGACACAGGGGGCGATGAAGCTTTCTTT. This encodes CASDDTGGDEAFF.

This clone was counted only a few times. The same CDR3 can be traced to other DNA sequences in this sample. V is TRBV28 and J is TRBJ2-7, with D tentatively TRBD1 (6 bases). CDR3 length equals 13 residues. Trimming took off 5 bases at V and 1 base at J, with 9 bases between the two ends. Germline V lookup: CDR1 MDHEN, CDR2 SYDVKM. CDR3 amino acids: CASSPGQSYEQYF. The DNA for the CDR3 is TGTGCCAGCAGTCCAGGACAGTCCTACGAGCAGTACTTC.

This clone has a single count. The chain carries TRBV27 and TRBJ1-6; D is unclear. The CDR3 contains 15 residues. The V end was cut by 4 bases, the J end by 10 bases, with 17 bases between. Germline CDR1 and CDR2: MNHEY and SMNVEV (reference sequence). Written as DNA, the CDR3 is TGTGCCAGCAGTTCCGCCCGAGGTTCTGGGTCACCCCTCCACTTT. Its protein is CASSSARGSGSPLHF.

V is TRBV18 and J is TRBJ1-2; 8 nucleotides line up with TRBD1. Germline trimming cut 1 base from V and 4 bases from J; bases unmatched to any gene: 5. This CDR3 has 15 amino acids. Germline V lookup: CDR1 KGHSH, CDR2 LQKENI. Here the CDR3 DNA reads TGTGCCAGCTCACCACAACAGGGGGTTAGCTATGGCTACACCTTC. It codes for CASSPQQGVSYGYTF.

Notes on this clone: Different DNA sequences within this sample yield the same CDR3. This rearrangement joins TRBV29-1 to TRBJ2-3; 12 bases map to TRBD2. CDR1 is SQVTM and CDR2 is ANQGSEA in the germline V gene. The ends lost 6 bases at V and 6 bases at J; junction bases unmatched: 4. The CDR3 consists of 13 residues. Here the CDR3 DNA reads TGCAGCGTCCGACTAGCGGGAGCTGATACGCAGTATTTT. Protein sequence: CSVRLAGADTQYF.

Written as DNA, the CDR3 is TGTGCCAGCAGCCCCGTGGGGACAGGGGCGAGGGGGGAAAAACTGTTTTTT. Its translation is CASSPVGTGARGEKLFF. The chain employs TRBV3-1 (or the pseudogene TRBV3-2) and TRBJ1-4; 10 bases fit TRBD1. The CDR3 has 17 amino acids. In germline, CDR1 is LGHDT, CDR2 YNNKEL (reference sequence). V was clipped by 4 bases and J by 8 bases; unmatched bases: 13.

This clone came up a few times. CDR3 nucleotides: TGTGCCAGCAGTTTGGTTACAGGGGGCAGTAGGAGTTCACCCCTCCACTTT. It encodes CASSLVTGGSRSSPLHF. The chain carries TRBV28 and TRBJ1-6, with TRBD1 matching over 9 bases. V shed 3 bases and J 9 bases; nucleotides not matched to a gene: 12. Germline V lookup: CDR1 MDHEN, CDR2 SYDVKM. The CDR3 has 17 amino acids.

This chain joins TRBV19 and TRBJ1-5, with TRBD1 matching over 8 bases. The CDR3 covers 15 residues. The V segment lost 2 bases and the J segment 3 bases; nucleotides outside the gene matches: 3. Germline loops: CDR1 LNHDA, CDR2 SQIVND (reference sequence). The CDR3 protein is CASSITGGPNQPQHF. The CDR3 DNA sequence: TGTGCCAGTAGTATAACAGGGGGACCCAATCAGCCCCAGCATTTT.

The chain uses TRBV6-5 and TRBJ1-5, with D unclear. The CDR3 is 15 amino acids. The V end was cut by 7 bases, the J end by 0 bases, with 13 bases between. From germline, CDR1 is MNHEY and CDR2 SVGAGI. The CDR3 DNA reads as TGTGCCAGCACCCCCTCGGGGAATAGCAATCAGCCCCAGCATTTT. It encodes CASTPSGNSNQPQHF.

This clone was detected once. CDR3 residues: CASSMRSPGTSGRTLTDTQYF. The CDR3 bases are TGTGCCAGTAGTATGCGATCTCCCGGGACTAGCGGGAGGACACTGACAGATACGCAGTATTTT. This chain uses TRBV19 with TRBJ2-3; 15 nucleotides match TRBD2. CDR3 length: 21 residues. The ends lost 3 bases at V and 3 bases at J; junction bases unmatched: 16. Germline loops: CDR1 LNHDA, CDR2 SQIVND (reference sequence).

This CDR3 is CSVEPGLGATEAFF. In DNA form, the CDR3 reads TGCAGCGTCGAACCCGGACTCGGTGCCACTGAAGCTTTCTTT. The chain links TRBV29-1 to TRBJ1-1; no clear D gene. The CDR3 contains 14 residues. Looked up from germline, CDR1 is SQVTM and CDR2 is ANQGSEA. V lost 6 bases, J lost 4 bases, and 18 bases lay in between.

V usage is TRBV2 and J usage is TRBJ1-6; D remains unclear. In germline, CDR1 is SNHLY, CDR2 FYNNEI. The CDR3 spans 14 residues. V lost 2 bases to trimming and J lost 2 bases, with 4 bases between them. The CDR3 DNA reads as TGTGCCAGCAGTGAAACACCCTATAATTCACCCCTCCACTTT. This encodes CASSETPYNSPLHF.

The chain carries TRBV6-1 and TRBJ1-2; tentatively, D is TRBD1 (5 bases). V lost 3 bases to trimming and J lost 0 bases, with 11 bases between them. There are 15 residues in the CDR3. Germline values: CDR1 MNHNS, CDR2 SASEGT. CDR3 residues: CASSEQGASNYGYTF. CDR3 DNA: TGTGCCAGCAGTGAGCAGGGCGCGTCTAACTATGGCTACACCTTC.